This T cell receptor (beta chain) originates from a study of cytomegalovirus exposure and HLA in healthy donors (dated by TCRdb to the late 2010s). Background on the whole study: In an earlier analysis of under 600 of the donors, 250 to 350 Gb of sequence data and 117 million unique TCR beta sequences from about 179 million T cells were reported. Roughly 300 gigabases of sequencing data and some 85 million unique TCR sequences were included in an early release covering several hundred HLA-typed donors. In addition to the first cohort of approximately 650 subjects, a separate validation cohort of 120 different subjects was used. A later analysis re-examined previously published TCR beta repertoires from more than 650 donors and added high-resolution HLA genotyping to investigate patterns of TCR occurrence. HLA typing included class I and class II loci at four-digit resolution. Of the roughly 400 genotyped donors, approximately 83% fell in the genetic ancestry cluster associated with self-reported Caucasian donors. On average, 235,054 unique TCR beta nucleotide sequences were sequenced per donor among a few hundred genotyped donors of the cohort, with around 19% of those sequences being non-productive. A later genetic analysis took genome-wide SNP genotypes for about 65% of the 666 donors and used that subset as a discovery cohort. An earlier analysis of several hundred of the donors used high-throughput TCR beta sequencing to judge whether each TCR beta V gene segment behaved as functional or pseudogenic. The study combined high-throughput TCR immunosequencing, statistical association of individual TCRs with disease status, and machine learning to predict cytomegalovirus infection status. Because of strong linkage in the cohort, a few DR-DQ haplotypes were treated as single units for association and clustering. In the later analysis, no new phenotypic data were used to find candidate immune exposures; instead, reliance was placed on TCR beta sequences and their occurrence across donors. Alongside the repertoire data, information on donor age, sex, ethnicity and CMV serostatus was compiled. Every discovery cohort repertoire had been produced on one sequencing platform. The study aimed to test whether signatures of past pathogen exposure could be identified by cataloging public T cell receptors. Using immunosequencing, the study profiled T cell repertoires from 500 to 800 subjects and related those repertoires to cytomegalovirus serostatus. The number of donors typed differed by locus, with 629-630 for A, B, C, DRB1 and DQB1, around 520 for DQA1, approximately 570 for DPA1, and 400 to 490 for DPB1.

Of note for this clone: No antigen is known for it.

Results and caveats for the whole study, not just this receptor: In a later analysis, several top co-occurrence clusters were reported to appear linked to parvovirus B19, influenza, CMV and Epstein-Barr virus. In both the original and validation cohorts, the classifier was reported to diagnose cytomegalovirus status with high specificity and sensitivity. A further reported finding was that TCR beta sequences accurately predicted the HLA-A and HLA-B alleles for most subjects in the first cohort. Only TCR beta chains were sequenced in this cohort, and the absence of alpha or paired-chain data limited detectable features. HLA typing was unavailable for some donors at each locus, so association tests used only the typed subset. Correlated functional status among segregating V segments might be attributable to linkage disequilibrium, but an unknown experimental factor could not be ruled out. A later genetic analysis reported fewer N-insertions in productive TCRs among donors in an Asian-associated ancestry cluster than the roughly 690-donor mean. The study listed 150 to 200 TCR beta chains as associated with cytomegalovirus. According to a later analysis, most CMV-associated TCR beta chains appeared to be HLA-restricted, and the HLA associations seemed to be driven largely by CMV exposure. A later analysis associated 15,000 or so TCR beta sequences with specific HLA alleles at a false discovery rate of 0.05. Because the 87-base-pair reads could not distinguish some IMGT-functional V segments, including TRBV6-2 and TRBV6-3, those segments were excluded. Strong co-occurrence of HLA alleles, especially DR and DQ, made assigning TCR associations to individual alleles difficult. Broadly in line with IMGT annotations, most TCR beta V segments showed up in productive rearrangements about 87% or about 30% of the time in an earlier analysis of approximately 640 of the donors. Immune exposure information for the cohort was limited to CMV serostatus. According to a later analysis, TCR association rates differed among HLA loci, with DRB1 alleles showing the most associated TCRs and HLA-C alleles showing the fewest. Most TCR sequences were observed very rarely across donors, whereas some public TCRs were present in many individuals. Compared with equally common non-associated chains, HLA-associated TCR beta chains in a later analysis were more clonally expanded and had lower generation probabilities. V-gene and J-gene trimming of TCR beta chains was associated with a missense DCLRE1C variant in a later genetic analysis, and the association was replicated in an independent cohort. In vitro tests confirmed that three of the cytomegalovirus-associated TCR beta chains recognize cytomegalovirus antigens. A cluster of highly shared sequence variants was judged likely to be a technical artifact of the sequencing pipeline. The presence/absence analyses assumed that sequencing depth was roughly uniform across donors, and that assumption may not be true. The earlier analysis of 450 to 700 of the donors excluded some 15 rarely observed V segments, including chromosome 9 orphons, because counts were too low. The authors suggested that the approach could potentially be extended to other disease states and immunological phenotypes.

The cohort consisted of some 670 healthy bone marrow donors. At the time of sampling, all cohort members were nominally healthy, though unrecorded immune exposures were likely present. The donor was CMV seronegative and belonged to the group of several hundred seronegative cohort members. Every donor gave a peripheral blood sample, and the peripheral blood mononuclear cells from that sample were used for TCR beta sequencing. The Qiagen DNeasy Blood Extraction Kit was used to extract genomic DNA from the blood cell samples. The method was the immunoSEQ multiplex PCR assay. A mixture of 60 forward primers for TCR Vbeta segments and 13 reverse primers for TCR Jbeta segments was used in the multiplex PCR. The CDR3 region of rearranged TCR beta genes was amplified from genomic DNA by a multiplex PCR assay. The amplified TCR beta libraries were sequenced on the Illumina HiSeq System as 87-base-pair reads. Per the original workflow: A later analysis counted approximately 84 million unique TCR beta chains across the 550 to 700 repertoires, and 10 million to 12 million of these chains were shared by at least two donors. Raw reads were error-corrected and collapsed into unique sequences with a nearest-neighbor algorithm that merged closely related sequences to remove PCR and sequencing errors. Alignment of CDR3 sequences to IMGT reference sequences was used to assign V, D and J gene segments. Each retained sequence needed at least a six-nucleotide match to both a V gene segment and a J gene segment. A rearrangement was called productive if the CDR3 had no stop codons and remained in frame with V and J, and every other rearrangement was called non-productive. CDR3 was defined by IMGT convention, running from the second conserved V-encoded cysteine to the conserved J-encoded phenylalanine. The earlier analysis of 587 of the donors excluded sequences that lacked an unambiguous match to a single V gene segment. An earlier analysis of a few hundred of the donors called V segments functional above 56.7% productive rearrangements and segregating when the between-donor standard deviation exceeded 5%. A statistical classification framework was built for diagnosing cytomegalovirus status from the catalog of TCR beta chain sequences. In a later analysis, TCR nucleotide sequences were compared against IMGT/GENE-DB human TR gene sequences so that V and J genes could be assigned. In a later analysis, CDR3 sequences and most-parsimonious VDJ recombination scenarios were assigned using the TCRdist pipeline. In a later analysis, each TCR beta chain was defined by its CDR3 amino acid sequence together with its V-gene family, and reads lacking a unique V-gene family were excluded. As a way to deal with suspected cross-contamination and a sequencing artifact, a later analysis dropped nearly 600 nucleotide sequences that were highly shared and had low generation probability. A later analysis calculated a clonal expansion index for each public chain from normalized within-repertoire ranks of inferred template counts. A later analysis computed generation probabilities with a VDJ recombination model fitted to out-of-frame rearrangements, and checked the results against IGoR. In a later analysis, hypergeometric tests were used to score TCR-TCR, TCR-HLA and TCR-CMV co-occurrence, with a repertoire-size bias correction applied to TCR pairs. In a later analysis, false discovery rates were estimated by permuting HLA or CMV assignments 20 times. In a later analysis, co-occurring TCRs were grouped with DBSCAN, and TCRdist sequence similarity was added when clustering was performed within HLA-allele-positive subsets. Repertoires with fewer than 30,000 or more than 120,000 public chains were left out of co-occurrence clustering, as were five repertoires with anomalous nucleotide sharing. TCRdb's version of the immuneACCESS table is confined to in-frame rearrangements and falls short of the full clone set. An unresolved V gene accounts for under half of the shortfall where checked; the remainder is of unknown origin. V and J calls and clone size are those listed in that table; D and trimming were worked out from the DNA. The sample table records some 180,000 clones. The top ten hold approximately 6.9% of the sample.

CDR1 SGHRS and CDR2 YFSETQ are derived from the germline V gene. The cysteine opens and the phenylalanine closes a CDR3 of 18 amino acids. The entry retains the CDR3 DNA only, 54 bases that are in frame from base 1. Germline trimming: 3 bases from V, 6 bases from J; junction bases outside gene matches: 13. Sequenced material: PBMCs. The chain uses TRBV5-1 and TRBJ2-2, and TRBD1 matches 11 of the central bases. The receptor comes from a man aged 30-40 years in good health and CMV-seronegative. The nucleotides read TGCGCCAGCAGCTCGGGACAGGGGGGAAGCAAGAGGTCCGGGGAGCTGTTTTTT. It codes for CASSSGQGGSKRSGELFF.